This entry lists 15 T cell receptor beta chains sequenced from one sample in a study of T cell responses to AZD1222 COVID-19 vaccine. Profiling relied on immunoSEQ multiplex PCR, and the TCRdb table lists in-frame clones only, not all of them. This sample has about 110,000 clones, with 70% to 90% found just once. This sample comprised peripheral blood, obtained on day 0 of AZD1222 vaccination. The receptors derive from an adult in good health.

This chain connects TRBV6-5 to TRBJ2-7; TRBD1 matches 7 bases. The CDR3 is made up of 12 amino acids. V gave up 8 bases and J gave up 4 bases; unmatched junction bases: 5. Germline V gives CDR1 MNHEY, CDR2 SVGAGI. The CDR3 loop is CASQGQLYEQYF. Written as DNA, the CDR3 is TGTGCCAGCCAGGGACAGCTATACGAGCAGTACTTC.

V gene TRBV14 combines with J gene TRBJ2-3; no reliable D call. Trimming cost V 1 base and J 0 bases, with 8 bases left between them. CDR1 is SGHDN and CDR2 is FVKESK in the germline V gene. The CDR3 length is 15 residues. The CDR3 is CASSQVLGSTDTQYF. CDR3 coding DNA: TGTGCCAGCAGCCAAGTGTTAGGGAGCACAGATACGCAGTATTTT.

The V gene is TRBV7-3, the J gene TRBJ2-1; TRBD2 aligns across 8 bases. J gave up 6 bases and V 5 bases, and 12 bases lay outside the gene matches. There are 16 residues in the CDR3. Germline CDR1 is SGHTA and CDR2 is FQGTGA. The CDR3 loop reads CASSQPIAGTPNEQFF. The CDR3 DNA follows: TGTGCCAGCAGCCAACCCATAGCGGGAACCCCCAATGAGCAGTTCTTC.

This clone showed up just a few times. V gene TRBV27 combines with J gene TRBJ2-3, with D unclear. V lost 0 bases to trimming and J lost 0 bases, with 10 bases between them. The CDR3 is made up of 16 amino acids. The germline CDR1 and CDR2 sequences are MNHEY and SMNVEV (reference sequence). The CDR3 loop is CASSLSVPLSTDTQYF. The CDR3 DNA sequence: TGTGCCAGCAGTTTATCGGTTCCGCTTAGCACAGATACGCAGTATTTT.

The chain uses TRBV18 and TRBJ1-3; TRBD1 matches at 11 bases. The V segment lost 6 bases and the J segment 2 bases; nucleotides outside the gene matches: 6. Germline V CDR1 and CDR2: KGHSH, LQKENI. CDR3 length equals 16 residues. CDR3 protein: CASSPLDRGPGNTIYF. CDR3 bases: TGTGCCAGCTCGCCCCTGGACAGGGGGCCTGGAAACACCATATATTTT.

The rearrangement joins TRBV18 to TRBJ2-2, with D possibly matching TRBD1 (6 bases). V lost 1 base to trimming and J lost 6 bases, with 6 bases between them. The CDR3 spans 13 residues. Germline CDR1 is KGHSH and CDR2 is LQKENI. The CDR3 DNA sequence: TGTGCCAGCTCACCACAGGGGGCCGGGGAGCTGTTTTTT. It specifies CASSPQGAGELFF.

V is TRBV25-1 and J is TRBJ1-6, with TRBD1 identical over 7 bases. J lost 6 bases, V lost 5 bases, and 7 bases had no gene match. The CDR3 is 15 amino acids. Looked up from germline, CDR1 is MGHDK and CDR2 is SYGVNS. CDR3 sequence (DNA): TGTGCCAGCAGTCATAGGGACAGCCTTAATTCACCCCTCCACTTT. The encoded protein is CASSHRDSLNSPLHF.

CDR3 DNA: TGTGCCAGCAGTCAGACAGTTAACTATGGCTACACCTTC. It codes for CASSQTVNYGYTF. This chain joins TRBV12-3 or TRBV12-4 and TRBJ1-2, with TRBD1 as a possible D gene (5 bases). Between the trimmed V and J ends, which lost 5 bases and 1 base, there was a span of 8 bases. The CDR3 is 13 amino acids.

CDR3 in DNA: TGTGCCAGCAGCTCCCCCCAGACAATTAGGAACACTGAAGCTTTCTTT. Translated: CASSSPQTIRNTEAFF. The chain combines TRBV7-2 with TRBJ1-1; D gene unclear. V was shortened by 4 bases and J by 1 base, with 16 bases between the two germline ends. Germline assignment: CDR1 SGHTA and CDR2 FQGNSA. This CDR3 has 16 amino acids.

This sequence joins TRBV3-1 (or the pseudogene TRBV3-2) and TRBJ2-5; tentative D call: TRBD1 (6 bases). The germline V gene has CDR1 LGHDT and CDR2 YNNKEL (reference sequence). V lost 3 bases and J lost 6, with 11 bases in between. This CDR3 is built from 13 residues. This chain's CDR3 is CASSHTGRKTQYF. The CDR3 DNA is TGTGCCAGCAGCCATACAGGGAGAAAGACCCAGTACTTC.

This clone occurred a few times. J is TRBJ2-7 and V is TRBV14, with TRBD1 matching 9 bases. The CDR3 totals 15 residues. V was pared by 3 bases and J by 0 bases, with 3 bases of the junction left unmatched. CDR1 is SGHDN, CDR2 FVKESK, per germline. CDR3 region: CASSQWDRASYEQYF. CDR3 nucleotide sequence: TGTGCCAGCAGCCAGTGGGACAGGGCCTCCTACGAGCAGTACTTC.

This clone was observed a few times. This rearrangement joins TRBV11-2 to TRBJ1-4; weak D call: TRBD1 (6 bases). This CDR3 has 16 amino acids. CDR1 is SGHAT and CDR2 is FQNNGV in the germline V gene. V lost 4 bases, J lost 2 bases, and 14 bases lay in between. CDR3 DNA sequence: TGTGCCAGCAGCTCCGTCAGGGGCATCACTAATGAAAAACTGTTTTTT. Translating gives CASSSVRGITNEKLFF.

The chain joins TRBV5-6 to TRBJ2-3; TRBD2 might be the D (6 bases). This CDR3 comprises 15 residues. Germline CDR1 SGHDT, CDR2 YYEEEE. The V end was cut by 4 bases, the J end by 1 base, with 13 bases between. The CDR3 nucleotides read TGTGCCAGCAGCCAGCTAGCGAGAGGCACAGATACGCAGTATTTT. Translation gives CASSQLARGTDTQYF.

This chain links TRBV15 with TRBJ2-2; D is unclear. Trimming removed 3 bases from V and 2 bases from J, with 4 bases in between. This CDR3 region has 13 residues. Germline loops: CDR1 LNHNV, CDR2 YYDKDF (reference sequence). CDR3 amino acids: CATSRSNTGELFF. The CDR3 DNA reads TGTGCCACCAGCAGGTCAAACACCGGGGAGCTGTTTTTT. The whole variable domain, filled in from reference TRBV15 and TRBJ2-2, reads DAMVIQNPRYQVTQFGKPVTLSCSQTLNHNVMYWYQQKSSQAPKLLFHYYDKDFNNEADTPDNFQSRRPNTSFCFLDIRSPGLGDTAMYLCATSRSNTGELFFGEGSRLTVL.

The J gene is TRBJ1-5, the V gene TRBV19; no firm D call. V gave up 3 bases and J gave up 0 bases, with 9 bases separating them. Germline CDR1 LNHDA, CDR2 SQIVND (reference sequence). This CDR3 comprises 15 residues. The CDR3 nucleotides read TGTGCCAGTAGTATCGAATCGGCTAGCAATCAGCCCCAGCATTTT. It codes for CASSIESASNQPQHF. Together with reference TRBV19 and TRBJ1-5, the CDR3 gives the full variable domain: DGGITQSPKYLFRKEGQNVTLSCEQNLNHDAMYWYRQDPGQGLRLIYYSQIVNDFQKGDIAEGYSVSREKKESFPLTVTSAQKNPTAFYLCASSIESASNQPQHFGDGTRLSIL.